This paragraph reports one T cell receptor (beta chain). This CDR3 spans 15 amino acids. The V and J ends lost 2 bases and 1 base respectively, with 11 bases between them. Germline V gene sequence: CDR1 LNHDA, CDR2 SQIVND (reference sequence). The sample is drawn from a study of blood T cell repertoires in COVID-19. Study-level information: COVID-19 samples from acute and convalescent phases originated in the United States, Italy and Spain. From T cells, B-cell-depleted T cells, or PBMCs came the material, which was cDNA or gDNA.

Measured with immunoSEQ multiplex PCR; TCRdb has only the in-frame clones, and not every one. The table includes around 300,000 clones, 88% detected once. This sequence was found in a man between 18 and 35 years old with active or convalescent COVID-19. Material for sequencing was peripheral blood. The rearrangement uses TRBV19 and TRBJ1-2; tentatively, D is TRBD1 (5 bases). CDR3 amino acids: CASSITSTDNYGYTF. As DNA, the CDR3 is TGTGCCAGTAGTATAACCTCGACAGATAACTATGGCTACACCTTC.